Listed below are T cell receptor beta chains from one sample, sequenced in a study of shared clonotypes between healthy human individuals. Profiled with immunoSEQ multiplex PCR; TCRdb holds only in-frame clones, not every one. This table has 2 million to 2.5 million clones, approximately 93% appearing once. The sequenced sample consisted of naive CD4+ T cells from PBMCs. The origin of the receptors is a man between 18 and 35 years old in good health. Some clones in this sample may be carry-over from other donors' samples. Both conserved end residues are part of each CDR3. The order of the fields is clone size, V gene, CDR3 protein. Expanded clones get a size class; other rows say once, few or many, or leave the size out.

size: -; V: TRBV28; CDR3: CASSPMTGQGTEAFF
size: once; V: TRBV5-1; CDR3: CASSLEGLYEQYF
size: -; V: TRBV6-1; CDR3: CASSALNYYEQYF
size: -; V: TRBV28; CDR3: CASQVYQDYGYTF
size: once; V: TRBV29-1; CDR3: CSVGTSGGETQYF
size: -; V: TRBV5-1; CDR3: CASSFQGTTNEKLFF
size: -; V: TRBV6-5; CDR3: CASSYRQGAYEQYF
size: -; V: TRBV6-1; CDR3: CASSDREGQGNEKLFF
size: -; V: TRBV7-8; CDR3: CASSPQGAPGANVLTF
size: -; V: TRBV5-1; CDR3: CASSLWTSGTDTQYF
size: -; V: TRBV5-1; CDR3: CASSLQVQAGALNGYTF
size: -; V: TRBV6-1; CDR3: CAIKDRTYNEQFF